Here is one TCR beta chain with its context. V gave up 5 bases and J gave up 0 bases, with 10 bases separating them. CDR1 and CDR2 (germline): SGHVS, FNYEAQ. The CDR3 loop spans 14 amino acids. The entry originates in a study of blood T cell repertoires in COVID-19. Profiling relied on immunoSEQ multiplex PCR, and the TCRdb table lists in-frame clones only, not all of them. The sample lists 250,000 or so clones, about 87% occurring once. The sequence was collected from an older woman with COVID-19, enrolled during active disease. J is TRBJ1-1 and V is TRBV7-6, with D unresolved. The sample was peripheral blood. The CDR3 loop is CASSQWRVNTEAFF. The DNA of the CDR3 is TGTGCCAGCAGCCAATGGCGGGTGAACACTGAAGCTTTCTTT.